The rows below give T cell receptor beta chains drawn from one sample of a study of control samples from healthy donors and cancer patients. Here immunoSEQ multiplex PCR was the method, and the copy in TCRdb shows in-frame clones only, minus some. The repertoire holds under 85,000 clones, with around 80% as singletons. Sequenced input: PBMCs. All receptors derive from a man aged 60-69 years with head and neck cancer. The CDR3 runs from the conserved cysteine through the conserved F or W. Each record gives: D gene, J gene, clone size, V gene, CDR3 protein, CDR3 DNA. The D gene is left open where the match is weak. Where a row states a size, it is once, few, many or the class of an expanded clone; other rows omit it.

D: TRBD1
J: TRBJ1-2
size: .
V: TRBV27
CDR3: CASSPQTGGLRAYGYTF
DNA: TGTGCCAGCAGTCCCCAGACAGGGGGCCTAAGAGCCTATGGCTACACCTTC

D: TRBD2
J: TRBJ2-5
size: few
V: TRBV9
CDR3: CASSPSGGTSVETQYF
DNA: TGTGCCAGCAGCCCCAGTGGGGGGACTAGCGTCGAGACCCAGTACTTC

D: .
J: TRBJ1-3
size: once
V: TRBV29-1
CDR3: CSVEQPGNTIYF
DNA: TGCAGCGTTGAACAGCCCGGAAACACCATATATTTT

D: .
J: TRBJ1-1
size: .
V: TRBV6-9
CDR3: CASSYSPGEGTEAFF
DNA: TGTGCCAGCAGTTATTCTCCAGGGGAGGGGACTGAAGCTTTCTTT

D: TRBD1
J: TRBJ2-7
size: once
V: TRBV15
CDR3: CATSRATGRHEQYF
DNA: TGTGCCACCAGCAGAGCGACAGGGCGCCACGAGCAGTACTTC

D: .
J: TRBJ1-2
size: .
V: TRBV4-1
CDR3: CASSQDQARRYGYTF
DNA: TGCGCCAGCAGCCAAGATCAGGCTAGGAGGTATGGCTACACCTTC

D: TRBD2
J: TRBJ2-1
size: .
V: TRBV20-1
CDR3: CSASGASGRPSYHQFF
DNA: TGCAGTGCTAGTGGGGCTAGCGGGAGGCCCTCTTATCACCAGTTCTTC

D: .
J: TRBJ1-5
size: .
V: TRBV20-1
CDR3: CSASDGNQPQHF
DNA: TGCAGTGCTAGTGATGGAAATCAGCCCCAGCATTTT

D: .
J: TRBJ1-2
size: .
V: TRBV29-1
CDR3: CSVAWGAYGYTF
DNA: TGCAGCGTTGCTTGGGGGGCCTATGGCTACACCTTC

D: .
J: TRBJ1-3
size: few
V: TRBV7-8
CDR3: CASSLGVGGNTIYF
DNA: TGTGCCAGCAGCTTAGGGGTAGGAGGAAACACCATATATTTT

D: .
J: TRBJ1-3
size: .
V: TRBV5-3
CDR3: CARSLAWPASGNTIYF
DNA: TGTGCCAGAAGCTTGGCTTGGCCAGCATCTGGAAACACCATATATTTT

D: .
J: TRBJ2-1
size: .
V: TRBV28
CDR3: CASSSGGQAYNEQFF
DNA: TGTGCCAGCAGTTCTGGGGGTCAGGCCTACAATGAGCAGTTCTTC

D: TRBD1
J: TRBJ1-5
size: .
V: TRBV11-2
CDR3: CASSLGGGTGRVGQPQHF
DNA: TGTGCCAGCAGCTTAGGGGGGGGGACAGGGCGTGTTGGTCAGCCCCAGCATTTT

D: .
J: TRBJ2-7
size: once
V: TRBV7-9
CDR3: CASSLEDEQYF
DNA: TGTGCCAGCAGCTTAGAAGACGAGCAGTACTTC

D: TRBD1
J: TRBJ2-1
size: .
V: TRBV11-2
CDR3: CASSQGQGSYNEQFF
DNA: TGTGCCAGCAGCCAAGGACAGGGTTCCTACAATGAGCAGTTCTTC

D: .
J: TRBJ2-7
size: many
V: TRBV4-1
CDR3: CASSQAITYEQYF
DNA: TGCGCCAGCAGCCAGGCCATTACCTACGAGCAGTACTTC

D: .
J: TRBJ1-2
size: .
V: TRBV27
CDR3: CASSLFDTGLDGYTF
DNA: TGTGCCAGCAGTCTATTCGATACAGGCCTTGATGGCTACACCTTC

D: TRBD1
J: TRBJ2-7
size: few
V: TRBV5-5
CDR3: CASSLAPDRGEQYF
DNA: TGTGCCAGCAGCTTGGCCCCGGACAGGGGCGAGCAGTACTTC

D: .
J: TRBJ2-2
size: once
V: TRBV7-9
CDR3: CASSLAQGDTGELFF
DNA: TGTGCCAGCAGCTTAGCCCAGGGAGACACCGGGGAGCTGTTTTTT

D: .
J: TRBJ2-2
size: .
V: TRBV6-4
CDR3: CASSVGPAGTGELFF
DNA: TGTGCCAGCAGTGTTGGACCCGCGGGCACCGGGGAGCTGTTTTTT